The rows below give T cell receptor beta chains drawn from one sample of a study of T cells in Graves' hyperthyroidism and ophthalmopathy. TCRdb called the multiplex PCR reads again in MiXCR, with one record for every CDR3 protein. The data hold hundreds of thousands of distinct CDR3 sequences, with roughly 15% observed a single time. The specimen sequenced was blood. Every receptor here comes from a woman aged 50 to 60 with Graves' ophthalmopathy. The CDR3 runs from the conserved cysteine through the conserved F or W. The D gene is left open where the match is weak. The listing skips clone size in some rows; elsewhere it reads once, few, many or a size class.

cdr3_aa: CSASVTGGSEAFF
cdr3_nt: TGCAGTGCTAGTGTGACAGGGGGCAGTGAAGCTTTCTTT
j_call: TRBJ1-1
v_call: TRBV20-1
clone_size: NA
d_call: TRBD1

cdr3_aa: CASSLVQGFNEQFF
cdr3_nt: TGTGCCAGCAGCTTAGTACAGGGGTTCAATGAGCAGTTCTTC
j_call: TRBJ2-1
v_call: TRBV7-9
clone_size: many
d_call: TRBD1

cdr3_aa: CASSDLGGVIGETQYF
cdr3_nt: TGTGCCAGTAGCGATTTGGGTGGGGTTATAGGGGAGACCCAGTACTTC
j_call: TRBJ2-5
v_call: TRBV19
clone_size: NA
d_call: NA

cdr3_aa: CASSHDRATEAFF
cdr3_nt: TGCGCCAGCAGCCACGACAGGGCCACTGAAGCTTTCTTT
j_call: TRBJ1-1
v_call: TRBV5-1
clone_size: many
d_call: TRBD1

cdr3_aa: CASSYVRGQIWNEQFF
cdr3_nt: TGTGCCAGCAGTTATGTCAGGGGGCAAATATGGAATGAGCAGTTCTTC
j_call: TRBJ2-1
v_call: TRBV6-2/TRBV6-3
clone_size: many
d_call: TRBD1

cdr3_aa: CASSPLSSEPYNEQFF
cdr3_nt: TGTGCCAGCAGCCCGCTATCAAGTGAACCCTACAATGAGCAGTTCTTC
j_call: TRBJ2-1
v_call: TRBV7-9
clone_size: many
d_call: NA

cdr3_aa: CASSRFGGGRVSYNEQFF
cdr3_nt: TGTGCCAGCAGCCGCTTTGGGGGTGGGAGGGTGTCCTACAATGAGCAGTTCTTC
j_call: TRBJ2-1
v_call: TRBV7-9
clone_size: NA
d_call: TRBD2

cdr3_aa: CSAVTGYEAFF
cdr3_nt: TGCAGCGCCGTAACAGGCTATGAAGCTTTCTTT
j_call: TRBJ1-1
v_call: TRBV29-1
clone_size: few
d_call: NA

cdr3_aa: CASSFRTSGRVYEQFF
cdr3_nt: TGTGCCAGCAGCTTTCGGACTAGCGGGAGGGTGTATGAGCAGTTCTTC
j_call: TRBJ2-1
v_call: TRBV7-9
clone_size: many
d_call: TRBD2

cdr3_aa: CASSTLGGTGTYSEQFF
cdr3_nt: TGTGCCAGCAGCACCCTAGGGGGGACAGGGACTTACAGTGAGCAGTTCTTC
j_call: TRBJ2-1
v_call: TRBV14
clone_size: many
d_call: TRBD1

cdr3_aa: CASSRWVAGPQETQYF
cdr3_nt: TGTGCCAGCAGCCGATGGGTAGCGGGGCCACAAGAGACCCAGTACTTC
j_call: TRBJ2-5
v_call: TRBV14
clone_size: many
d_call: TRBD2

cdr3_aa: CASSLPRTPEKLFF
cdr3_nt: TGTGCCAGCAGTTTGCCCCGGACACCCGAAAAACTGTTTTTT
j_call: TRBJ1-4
v_call: TRBV28
clone_size: many
d_call: NA

cdr3_aa: CSARDRMSYEQYF
cdr3_nt: TGCAGTGCTAGAGATCGTATGAGTTACGAGCAGTACTTC
j_call: TRBJ2-7
v_call: TRBV20-1
clone_size: many
d_call: NA

cdr3_aa: CASSLRTSPGGNIQYF
cdr3_nt: TGTGCCAGCAGCTTAAGGACTAGTCCTGGGGGAAACATTCAGTACTTC
j_call: TRBJ2-4
v_call: TRBV7-8
clone_size: few
d_call: TRBD2

cdr3_aa: CSARALAGVYNEQFF
cdr3_nt: TGCAGTGCTAGAGCACTAGCGGGAGTATACAATGAGCAGTTCTTC
j_call: TRBJ2-1
v_call: TRBV20-1
clone_size: many
d_call: TRBD2

cdr3_aa: CASRISGANVLTF
cdr3_nt: TGTGCCAGCAGGATCTCTGGGGCCAACGTCCTGACTTTC
j_call: TRBJ2-6
v_call: TRBV2
clone_size: many
d_call: NA

cdr3_aa: CASTERTGDTEAFF
cdr3_nt: TGTGCCAGCACGGAGCGGACAGGGGACACTGAAGCTTTCTTT
j_call: TRBJ1-1
v_call: TRBV6-8
clone_size: many
d_call: TRBD1

cdr3_aa: CASSHGSTNTEAFF
cdr3_nt: TGCGCCAGCAGCCATGGGTCCACGAACACTGAAGCTTTCTTT
j_call: TRBJ1-1
v_call: TRBV4-3
clone_size: few
d_call: NA

cdr3_aa: CASSQNLGHEQYF
cdr3_nt: TGTGCCAGCAGCCAGAACCTCGGTCACGAGCAGTACTTC
j_call: TRBJ2-7
v_call: TRBV3-1
clone_size: many
d_call: NA

cdr3_aa: CSVGDGSNQPQHF
cdr3_nt: TGCAGCGTTGGGGACGGTAGCAATCAGCCCCAGCATTTT
j_call: TRBJ1-5
v_call: TRBV29-1
clone_size: few
d_call: NA

cdr3_aa: CASSWTSQDGYTF
cdr3_nt: TGTGCCAGCAGTTGGACCAGTCAAGACGGCTACACCTTC
j_call: TRBJ1-2
v_call: TRBV6-2/TRBV6-3
clone_size: many
d_call: NA

cdr3_aa: CAWTNGHPNTEAFF
cdr3_nt: TGTGCCTGGACCAATGGACACCCGAACACTGAAGCTTTCTTT
j_call: TRBJ1-1
v_call: TRBV30
clone_size: many
d_call: NA

cdr3_aa: CASSVGQGMDTEAFF
cdr3_nt: TGTGCCAGCAGCGTAGGTCAGGGGATGGACACTGAAGCTTTCTTT
j_call: TRBJ1-1
v_call: TRBV9
clone_size: few
d_call: NA

cdr3_aa: CASSLMSQETQYF
cdr3_nt: TGTGCCAGCAGCTTGATGTCTCAAGAGACCCAGTACTTC
j_call: TRBJ2-5
v_call: TRBV7-9
clone_size: many
d_call: NA

cdr3_aa: CASNLSQRTRIPNEQFF
cdr3_nt: TGTGCCAGCAATCTTTCTCAGCGGACTAGGATTCCAAATGAGCAGTTCTTC
j_call: TRBJ2-1
v_call: TRBV6-1
clone_size: few
d_call: TRBD2

cdr3_aa: CASSQDLVAGDSGELFF
cdr3_nt: TGTGCCAGCAGCCAAGATCTGGTAGCGGGAGATTCCGGGGAGCTGTTTTTT
j_call: TRBJ2-2
v_call: TRBV3-1
clone_size: many
d_call: TRBD2

cdr3_aa: CASSPTKLSYNEQFF
cdr3_nt: TGTGCCAGCTCACCAACGAAGCTCTCCTACAATGAGCAGTTCTTC
j_call: TRBJ2-1
v_call: TRBV18
clone_size: many
d_call: NA

cdr3_aa: CASSVGWGQSYGYTF
cdr3_nt: TGTGCCAGCAGCGTAGGGTGGGGACAGAGCTATGGCTACACCTTC
j_call: TRBJ1-2
v_call: TRBV9
clone_size: few
d_call: TRBD1

cdr3_aa: CASSSAEPFYNEQFF
cdr3_nt: TGTGCCAGCAGTTCAGCGGAACCCTTCTACAATGAGCAGTTCTTC
j_call: TRBJ2-1
v_call: TRBV28
clone_size: many
d_call: NA

cdr3_aa: CASSLEGQGLDEQFF
cdr3_nt: TGCGCCAGCAGCTTGGAGGGACAGGGTCTGGATGAGCAGTTCTTC
j_call: TRBJ2-1
v_call: TRBV5-1
clone_size: many
d_call: TRBD1

cdr3_aa: CASSMGQGAYNEQFF
cdr3_nt: TGCGCCAGCAGCATGGGTCAGGGGGCATACAATGAGCAGTTCTTC
j_call: TRBJ2-1
v_call: TRBV4-3
clone_size: NA
d_call: TRBD1

cdr3_aa: CASSLRHQNTEAFF
cdr3_nt: TGTGCCAGCAGTTTAAGGCACCAGAACACTGAAGCTTTCTTT
j_call: TRBJ1-1
v_call: TRBV12-3/TRBV12-4
clone_size: many
d_call: NA

cdr3_aa: CASSPPGLSNYGYTF
cdr3_nt: TGCGCCAGCAGCCCCCCGGGACTTTCTAACTATGGCTACACCTTC
j_call: TRBJ1-2
v_call: TRBV5-1
clone_size: many
d_call: NA

cdr3_aa: CASTSRRTSGDTGELFF
cdr3_nt: TGTGCCAGCACCTCGAGGAGGACTAGCGGAGACACCGGGGAGCTGTTTTTT
j_call: TRBJ2-2
v_call: TRBV27
clone_size: NA
d_call: TRBD2

cdr3_aa: CASSQEGSSGKHPYEQYF
cdr3_nt: TGTGCCAGCAGCCAAGAAGGGTCTAGCGGGAAACACCCTTACGAGCAGTACTTC
j_call: TRBJ2-7
v_call: TRBV3-1
clone_size: NA
d_call: TRBD2

cdr3_aa: CASSLSAGWDNEQFF
cdr3_nt: TGTGCCAGCAGCTTGTCAGCGGGATGGGACAATGAGCAGTTCTTC
j_call: TRBJ2-1
v_call: TRBV5-5
clone_size: many
d_call: TRBD2

cdr3_aa: CASSYEGGPYNEQFF
cdr3_nt: TGTGCCAGCAGTTACGAGGGAGGGCCCTACAATGAGCAGTTCTTC
j_call: TRBJ2-1
v_call: TRBV6-5
clone_size: NA
d_call: TRBD2

cdr3_aa: CASSLIRKTGELFF
cdr3_nt: TGCGCCAGCAGCCTGATCAGGAAAACCGGGGAGCTGTTTTTT
j_call: TRBJ2-2
v_call: TRBV5-1
clone_size: few
d_call: NA

cdr3_aa: CSVSSSAGVWVEQYF
cdr3_nt: TGCAGCGTCTCCTCCTCAGCGGGAGTGTGGGTGGAGCAGTACTTC
j_call: TRBJ2-7
v_call: TRBV29-1
clone_size: few
d_call: TRBD2

cdr3_aa: CASSAELDKSYEQYF
cdr3_nt: TGTGCCAGCAGCGCAGAATTGGACAAGTCCTACGAGCAGTACTTC
j_call: TRBJ2-7
v_call: TRBV7-9
clone_size: many
d_call: NA

cdr3_aa: CASSYEGSEQYF
cdr3_nt: TGTGCCAGCAGTTATGAGGGATCCGAGCAGTACTTC
j_call: TRBJ2-7
v_call: TRBV6-2/TRBV6-3
clone_size: few
d_call: NA

cdr3_aa: CASSIGLGAVAQYF
cdr3_nt: TGTGCCAGCAGCATCGGACTAGGGGCCGTGGCCCAGTACTTC
j_call: TRBJ2-5
v_call: TRBV14
clone_size: many
d_call: TRBD2

cdr3_aa: CATSAGQGVTNEQYF
cdr3_nt: TGTGCCACCAGTGCAGGTCAGGGCGTTACGAACGAGCAGTACTTC
j_call: TRBJ2-7
v_call: TRBV24-1
clone_size: once
d_call: NA

cdr3_aa: CASSSREKSSNEQFF
cdr3_nt: TGTGCCAGCAGTTCCCGGGAAAAATCCTCAAATGAGCAGTTCTTC
j_call: TRBJ2-1
v_call: TRBV28
clone_size: many
d_call: NA

cdr3_aa: CSVGGTGVFNEQFF
cdr3_nt: TGCAGCGTTGGGGGGACAGGGGTATTCAATGAGCAGTTCTTC
j_call: TRBJ2-1
v_call: TRBV29-1
clone_size: many
d_call: TRBD1

cdr3_aa: CASSRAFPGGTEAFF
cdr3_nt: TGTGCCAGCAGTCGGGCCTTCCCCGGAGGCACTGAAGCTTTCTTT
j_call: TRBJ1-1
v_call: TRBV13
clone_size: many
d_call: NA

cdr3_aa: CASSLKAGGFEQYF
cdr3_nt: TGTGCCAGCAGCTTAAAAGCGGGAGGGTTCGAGCAGTACTTC
j_call: TRBJ2-7
v_call: TRBV7-9
clone_size: NA
d_call: TRBD2

cdr3_aa: CASRTTGAYNQPQHF
cdr3_nt: TGTGCCAGCAGGACGACAGGGGCGTATAATCAGCCCCAGCATTTT
j_call: TRBJ1-5
v_call: TRBV6-2/TRBV6-3
clone_size: few
d_call: TRBD1

cdr3_aa: CASADRGLSPLHF
cdr3_nt: TGTGCCAGCGCGGACAGGGGGCTTTCACCCCTCCACTTT
j_call: TRBJ1-6
v_call: TRBV28
clone_size: NA
d_call: TRBD1

cdr3_aa: CASSLVGASGELFF
cdr3_nt: TGTGCCAGCAGCTTAGTAGGGGCGTCCGGGGAGCTGTTTTTT
j_call: TRBJ2-2
v_call: TRBV7-2
clone_size: NA
d_call: NA

cdr3_aa: CASSNNGRYGTYEQYF
cdr3_nt: TGTGCCAGCAGTAATAACGGGAGGTATGGGACCTACGAGCAGTACTTC
j_call: TRBJ2-7
v_call: TRBV27
clone_size: many
d_call: TRBD2

cdr3_aa: CASSLRLAGLWNEQFF
cdr3_nt: TGTGCCAGCAGCCTCCGGCTAGCGGGACTTTGGAATGAGCAGTTCTTC
j_call: TRBJ2-1
v_call: TRBV3-1
clone_size: many
d_call: TRBD2

cdr3_aa: CASSQERAGLYGYTF
cdr3_nt: TGTGCCAGCAGCCAAGAAAGGGCGGGTCTCTATGGCTACACCTTC
j_call: TRBJ1-2
v_call: TRBV3-1
clone_size: many
d_call: NA

cdr3_aa: CASSVVGLGDTQYF
cdr3_nt: TGTGCCAGCAGCGTAGTAGGTTTGGGAGATACGCAGTATTTT
j_call: TRBJ2-3
v_call: TRBV9
clone_size: many
d_call: NA

cdr3_aa: CSAGSTSYEQYF
cdr3_nt: TGCAGTGCTGGGAGTACCTCCTACGAGCAGTACTTC
j_call: TRBJ2-7
v_call: TRBV20-1
clone_size: many
d_call: NA

cdr3_aa: CATSDPGSTNEKLFF
cdr3_nt: TGTGCCACCAGTGACCCAGGATCAACTAATGAAAAACTGTTTTTT
j_call: TRBJ1-4
v_call: TRBV24-1
clone_size: few
d_call: NA

cdr3_aa: CASSGAAGLAGELFYNEQFF
cdr3_nt: TGTGCCAGCAGCGGGGCCGCGGGACTAGCGGGAGAACTGTTCTACAATGAGCAGTTCTTC
j_call: TRBJ2-1
v_call: TRBV7-6
clone_size: NA
d_call: TRBD2

cdr3_aa: CASSFTAGGIDEQYF
cdr3_nt: TGTGCCAGCAGCTTTACAGCGGGAGGTATCGACGAGCAGTACTTC
j_call: TRBJ2-7
v_call: TRBV7-9
clone_size: few
d_call: TRBD2

cdr3_aa: CASSLDSITYEQYF
cdr3_nt: TGCGCCAGCAGCTTAGACAGTATCACCTACGAGCAGTACTTC
j_call: TRBJ2-7
v_call: TRBV5-1
clone_size: many
d_call: NA